The clone carrying this TCR beta chain was picked up many times. The antigen is unknown. This CDR3 spans 15 amino acids. Germline V gene sequence: CDR1 MNHEY, CDR2 SVGEGT. The V gene end was trimmed by 5 bases and the J gene end by 7 bases; junction bases not matched to a gene: 11. The sample belongs to a study of human T cells and chemical hapten exposure. Overall study: Epicutaneous patch tests delivered 0.01% DPC to the upper back, with evaluation at 6 days.

TCRdb itself ran the RACE reads through MiXCR, one entry per CDR3 protein. Among about 170,000 distinct CDR3 sequences listed, around a quarter were seen once. Overall study results and limits: Expanded TCR sets contained significantly more large CDR3 similarity clusters than controls.

The time point denotes: patch test 3, about 24 weeks after DPC sensitization. Stated treatment: therapeutic diphenylcyclopropenone sensitization with weekly scalp DPC. The drawing of blood occurred before each patch test was applied. From whole blood left unfractionated, total RNA was extracted. The clonotype originates from a woman in her late teens or twenties with alopecia areata. Some clones in this sample may be carry-over from other donors' samples. The sample was whole blood, taken in connection with sensitization to the hapten diphenylcyclopropenone (DPC). The chain carries TRBV6-2 or TRBV6-3 and TRBJ1-5; TRBD1 matches at 7 bases. CDR3 in amino acids: CASSGSGQAWQPQHF. The CDR3, as DNA: TGTGCCAGCAGTGGGTCCGGACAGGCCTGGCAGCCCCAGCATTTT.